Included here is one T cell receptor (beta chain) sequence, with context. The data were taken from a study of T cells in Graves' hyperthyroidism and ophthalmopathy. RNA transcripts yielded amplified TCR beta CDR3 regions. The HTBI primer set served for first-round RT-PCR of the TCR CDR3. A single record per CDR3 protein comes from TCRdb applying MiXCR to the multiplex PCR reads. The sample lists hundreds of thousands of distinct CDR3 sequences; around 38% were seen once. Per the germline V gene, CDR1 is WSHSY and CDR2 is SAAADI. CDR3 size: 10 residues. The germline V and J ends were trimmed by 8 bases and 8 bases, with 9 bases remaining between them.

The material sequenced was blood. This chain connects TRBV10-2 to TRBJ1-2; D is undetermined. The origin of this receptor is a man between 18 and 29 years old with Graves' hyperthyroidism. The CDR3 region has the DNA TGCGCCAGCGCGGATCGGGGCTACACCTTC. Its protein product is CASADRGYTF.